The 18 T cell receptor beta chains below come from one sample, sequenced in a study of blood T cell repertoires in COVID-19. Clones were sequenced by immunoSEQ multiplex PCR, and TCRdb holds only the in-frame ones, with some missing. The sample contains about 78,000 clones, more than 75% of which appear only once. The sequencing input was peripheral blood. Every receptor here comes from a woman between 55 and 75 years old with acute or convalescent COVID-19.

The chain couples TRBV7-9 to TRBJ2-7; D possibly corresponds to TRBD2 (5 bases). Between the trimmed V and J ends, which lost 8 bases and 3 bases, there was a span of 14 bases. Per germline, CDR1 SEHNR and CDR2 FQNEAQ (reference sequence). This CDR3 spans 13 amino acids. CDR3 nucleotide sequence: TGTGCCAGCCGGGGTGGGGATGTCTACGAGCAGTACTTC. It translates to CASRGGDVYEQYF.

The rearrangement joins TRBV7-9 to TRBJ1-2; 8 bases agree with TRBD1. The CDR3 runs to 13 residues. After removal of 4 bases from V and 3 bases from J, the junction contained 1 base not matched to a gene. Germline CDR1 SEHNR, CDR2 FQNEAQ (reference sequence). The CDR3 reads CASSSGGDYGYTF. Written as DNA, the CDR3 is TGTGCCAGCAGCTCAGGGGGCGACTATGGCTACACCTTC.

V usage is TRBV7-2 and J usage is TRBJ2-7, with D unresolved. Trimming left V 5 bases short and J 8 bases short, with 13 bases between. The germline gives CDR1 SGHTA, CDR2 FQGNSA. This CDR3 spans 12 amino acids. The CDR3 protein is CASSPDSRKQYF. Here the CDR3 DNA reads TGTGCCAGCAGCCCAGATTCCAGGAAGCAGTACTTC.

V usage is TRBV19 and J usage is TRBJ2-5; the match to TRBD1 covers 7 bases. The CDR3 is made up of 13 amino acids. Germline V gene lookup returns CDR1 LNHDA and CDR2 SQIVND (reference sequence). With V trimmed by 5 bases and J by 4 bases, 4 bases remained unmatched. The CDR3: CASSAGGRETQYF. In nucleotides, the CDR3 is TGTGCCAGTAGTGCAGGGGGACGAGAGACCCAGTACTTC.

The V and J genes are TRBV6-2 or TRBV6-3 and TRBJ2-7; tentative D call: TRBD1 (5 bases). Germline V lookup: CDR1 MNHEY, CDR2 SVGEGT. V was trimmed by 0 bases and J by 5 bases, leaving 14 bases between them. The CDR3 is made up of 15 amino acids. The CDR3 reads CASSYSSTGSDEQYF. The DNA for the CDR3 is TGTGCCAGCAGTTACTCGAGTACAGGATCGGACGAGCAGTACTTC.

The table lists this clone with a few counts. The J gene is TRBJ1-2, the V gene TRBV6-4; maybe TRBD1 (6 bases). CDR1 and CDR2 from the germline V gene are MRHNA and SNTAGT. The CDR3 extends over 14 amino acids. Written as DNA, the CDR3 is TGTGAGGGGGGGATGGACACCTCTAACTATGGCTACACCTTC. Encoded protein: CEGGMDTSNYGYTF.

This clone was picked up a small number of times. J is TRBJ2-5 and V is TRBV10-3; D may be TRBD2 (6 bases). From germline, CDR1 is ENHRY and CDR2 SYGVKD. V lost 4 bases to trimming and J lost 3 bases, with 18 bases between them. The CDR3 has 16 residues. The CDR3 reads CAISARPSATKETQYF. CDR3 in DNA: TGTGCCATCAGTGCAAGGCCTAGCGCTACTAAAGAGACCCAGTACTTC.

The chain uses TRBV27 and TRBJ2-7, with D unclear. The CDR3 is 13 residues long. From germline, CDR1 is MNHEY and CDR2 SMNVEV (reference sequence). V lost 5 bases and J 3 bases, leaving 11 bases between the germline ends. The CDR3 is CASSPSVLYEQYF. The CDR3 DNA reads TGTGCCAGCAGTCCCTCCGTCCTCTACGAGCAGTACTTC.

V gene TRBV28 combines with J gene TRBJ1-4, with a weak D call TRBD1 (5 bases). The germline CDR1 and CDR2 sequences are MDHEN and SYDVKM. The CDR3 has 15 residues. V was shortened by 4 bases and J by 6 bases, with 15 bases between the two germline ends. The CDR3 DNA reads TGTGCCAGCAGTTCCCCGTCCGGGGGATATGAAAAACTGTTTTTT. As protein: CASSSPSGGYEKLFF.

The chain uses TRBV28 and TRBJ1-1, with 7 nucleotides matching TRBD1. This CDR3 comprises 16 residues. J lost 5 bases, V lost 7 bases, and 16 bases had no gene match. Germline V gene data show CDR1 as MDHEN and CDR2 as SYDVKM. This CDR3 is CASTVVDRVVNTEAFF. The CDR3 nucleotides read TGTGCCAGCACTGTGGTTGACAGGGTGGTAAATACTGAAGCTTTCTTT.

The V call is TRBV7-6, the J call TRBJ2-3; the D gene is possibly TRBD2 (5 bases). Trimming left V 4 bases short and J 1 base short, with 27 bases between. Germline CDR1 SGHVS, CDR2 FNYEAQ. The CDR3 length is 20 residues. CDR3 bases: TGTGCCAGCAGCTGGGTACTAAGCGGCCGGATCCGTCGAGGCACAGATACGCAGTATTTT. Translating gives CASSWVLSGRIRRGTDTQYF.

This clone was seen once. The CDR3 loop is CASSFPLYYNEQFF. DNA of the CDR3: TGTGCCAGCAGTTTCCCTTTGTACTACAATGAGCAGTTCTTC. The chain combines TRBV6-2 or TRBV6-3 with TRBJ2-1; D unclear. Germline-derived CDR1 and CDR2 are MNHEY and SVGEGT. Trimming stripped 4 bases from V and 3 bases from J, with 10 bases between. This CDR3 region has 14 residues.

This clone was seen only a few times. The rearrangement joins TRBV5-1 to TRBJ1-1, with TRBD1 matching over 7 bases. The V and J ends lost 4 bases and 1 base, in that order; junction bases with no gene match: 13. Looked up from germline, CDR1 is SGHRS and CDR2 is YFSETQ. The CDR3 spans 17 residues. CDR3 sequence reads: CASSLGQAFGGNTEAFF. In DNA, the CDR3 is TGCGCCAGCAGCCTCGGACAGGCCTTTGGGGGGAACACTGAAGCTTTCTTT.

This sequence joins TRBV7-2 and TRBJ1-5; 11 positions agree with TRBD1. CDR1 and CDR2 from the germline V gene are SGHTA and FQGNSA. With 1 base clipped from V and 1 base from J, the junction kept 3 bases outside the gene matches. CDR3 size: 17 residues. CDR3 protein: CASSLEGQGASNQPQHF. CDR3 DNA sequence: TGTGCCAGCAGCTTAGAAGGACAGGGGGCCAGCAATCAGCCCCAGCATTTT.

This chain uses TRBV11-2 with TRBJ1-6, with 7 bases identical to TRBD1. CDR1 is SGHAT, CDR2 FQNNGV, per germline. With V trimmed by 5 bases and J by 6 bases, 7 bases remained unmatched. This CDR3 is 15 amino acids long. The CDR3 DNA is TGTGCCAGCAGCACCAGACAGGGTGGTAATTCACCCCTCCACTTT. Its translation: CASSTRQGGNSPLHF.

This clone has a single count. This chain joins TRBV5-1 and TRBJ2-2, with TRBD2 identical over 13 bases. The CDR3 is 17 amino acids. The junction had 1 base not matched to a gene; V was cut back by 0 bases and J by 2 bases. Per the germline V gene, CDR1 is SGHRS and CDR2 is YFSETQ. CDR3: CASSLGLAGGNTGELFF. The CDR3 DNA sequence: TGCGCCAGCAGCTTGGGACTAGCGGGAGGAAACACCGGGGAGCTGTTTTTT.

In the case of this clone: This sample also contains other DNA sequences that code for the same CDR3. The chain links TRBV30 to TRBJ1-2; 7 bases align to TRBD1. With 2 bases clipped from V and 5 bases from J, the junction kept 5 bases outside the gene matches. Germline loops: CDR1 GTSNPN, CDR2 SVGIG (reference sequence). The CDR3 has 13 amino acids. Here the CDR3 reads CAWSRDRPYGYTF. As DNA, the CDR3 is TGTGCCTGGAGTCGGGACAGACCTTATGGCTACACCTTC.

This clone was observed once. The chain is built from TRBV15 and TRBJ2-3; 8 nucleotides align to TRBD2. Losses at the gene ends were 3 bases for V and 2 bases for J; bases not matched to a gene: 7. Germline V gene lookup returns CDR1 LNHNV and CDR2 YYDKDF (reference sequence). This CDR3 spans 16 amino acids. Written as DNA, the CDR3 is TGTGCCACCAGCAGGTCGACTAGCGCCACCACAGATACGCAGTATTTT. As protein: CATSRSTSATTDTQYF.